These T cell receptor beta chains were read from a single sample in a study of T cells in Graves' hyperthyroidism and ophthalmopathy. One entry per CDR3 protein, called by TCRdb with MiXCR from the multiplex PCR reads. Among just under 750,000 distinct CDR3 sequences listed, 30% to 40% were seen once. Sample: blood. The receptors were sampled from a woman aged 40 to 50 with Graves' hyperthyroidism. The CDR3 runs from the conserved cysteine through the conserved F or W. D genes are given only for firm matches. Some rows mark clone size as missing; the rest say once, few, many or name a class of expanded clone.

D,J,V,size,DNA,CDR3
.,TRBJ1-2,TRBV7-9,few,TGTGCCAGCAGCTTAGCGCTATTAAGGCCACCGGGACTGAGCTATGGCTACACCTTC,CASSLALLRPPGLSYGYTF
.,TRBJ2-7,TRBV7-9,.,TGTGCCAGCAGTGAAGTGTGGGAATCCTACGAGCAGTACTTC,CASSEVWESYEQYF
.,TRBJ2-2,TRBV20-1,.,TGCAGTGCTCTTAGCCCCCGGACCACCGGGGAGCTGTTTTTT,CSALSPRTTGELFF
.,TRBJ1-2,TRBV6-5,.,TGTGCCAGCAGTGAATATCTGGCAGGGTATTTTGGCTACACCTTC,CASSEYLAGYFGYTF
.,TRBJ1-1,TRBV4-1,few,TGCGCCAGCAGCCTCCTCACAGGGCACACTGAAGCTTTCTTT,CASSLLTGHTEAFF
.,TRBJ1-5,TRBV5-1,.,TGCGCCAGCAGCTTGTCCCCGGCAGCCTATCAGCCCCAGCATTTT,CASSLSPAAYQPQHF
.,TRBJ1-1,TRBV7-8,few,TGTGCCAGCAGCTCACCCCACAGGTCCGGCACTGAAGCTTTCTTT,CASSSPHRSGTEAFF
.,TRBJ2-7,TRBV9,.,TGTGCCAGCAGCGCGAGGGACGGACCAACCTACGAGCAGTACTTC,CASSARDGPTYEQYF
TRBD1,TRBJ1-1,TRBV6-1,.,TGTGCCAGCAGTTCAAACAGGGGGCAGACTGAAGCTTTCTTT,CASSSNRGQTEAFF
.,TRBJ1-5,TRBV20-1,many,TGCAGTGCTTCCCAGGGTTCATGGGGCAATCAGCCCCAGCATTTT,CSASQGSWGNQPQHF
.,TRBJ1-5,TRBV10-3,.,TGTGCCATCAGTGCAGGGCCCAATCAGCCCCAGCATTTT,CAISAGPNQPQHF
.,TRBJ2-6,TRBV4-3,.,TGCGCCAGCAGCCAAGAGCCGGACTCTGGGGCCAACGTCCTGACTTTC,CASSQEPDSGANVLTF